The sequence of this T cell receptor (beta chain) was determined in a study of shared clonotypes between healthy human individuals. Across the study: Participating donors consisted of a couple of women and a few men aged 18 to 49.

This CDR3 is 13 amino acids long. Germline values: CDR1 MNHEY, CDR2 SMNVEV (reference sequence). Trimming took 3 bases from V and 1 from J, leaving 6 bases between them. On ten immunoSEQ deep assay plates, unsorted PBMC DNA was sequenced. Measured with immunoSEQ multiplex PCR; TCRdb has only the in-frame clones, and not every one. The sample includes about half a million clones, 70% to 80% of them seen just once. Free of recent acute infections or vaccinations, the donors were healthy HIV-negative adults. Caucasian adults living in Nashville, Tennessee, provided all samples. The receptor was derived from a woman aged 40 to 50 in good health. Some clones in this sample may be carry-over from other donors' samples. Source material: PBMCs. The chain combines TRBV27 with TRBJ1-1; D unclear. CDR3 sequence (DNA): TGTGCCAGCAGTTTTGCGAGGAACACTGAAGCTTTCTTT. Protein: CASSFARNTEAFF.